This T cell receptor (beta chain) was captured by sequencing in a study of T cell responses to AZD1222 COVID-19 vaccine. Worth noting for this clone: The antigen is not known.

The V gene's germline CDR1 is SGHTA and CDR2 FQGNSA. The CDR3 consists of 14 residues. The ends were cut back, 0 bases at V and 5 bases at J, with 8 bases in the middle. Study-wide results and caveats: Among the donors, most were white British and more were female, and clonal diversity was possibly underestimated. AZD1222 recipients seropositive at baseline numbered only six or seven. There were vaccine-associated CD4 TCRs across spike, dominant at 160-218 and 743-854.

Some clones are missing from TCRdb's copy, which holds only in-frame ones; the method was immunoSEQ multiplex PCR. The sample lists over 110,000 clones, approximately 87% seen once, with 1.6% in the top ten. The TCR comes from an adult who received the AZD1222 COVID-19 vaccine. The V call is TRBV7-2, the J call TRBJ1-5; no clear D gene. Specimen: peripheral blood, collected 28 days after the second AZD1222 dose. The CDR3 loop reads CASSLALGYQPQHF. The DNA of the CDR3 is TGTGCCAGCAGCTTAGCCCTCGGCTATCAGCCCCAGCATTTT.